A single sample is the source of the 19 T cell receptor beta chains below, sequenced in a study of tumor-infiltrating lymphocytes in primary liver carcinoma. Between roughly 18 and 30 mg of unsorted bulk tissue served as the source from which RNA and DNA were co-extracted. With a constant-region primer, TCR beta cDNA was made from 400 to 550 ng of total RNA. Sequencing libraries for TCR beta derived from three nested multiplex PCR rounds that used slightly modified ARM-PCR. PCR rounds one and two used TRBV1-TRBV30 forward primers with a C-beta reverse primer for 10 cycles each. TCRdb independently ran MiXCR on the multiplex PCR reads; one entry per CDR3 protein. The sample shows 40,000 to 60,000 distinct CDR3 sequences, about two thirds of them seen only once. The sample consisted of liver tumor tissue from sampling region 5. As for subset: tumor region T5, tumor centre. The origin of the receptors is a man aged 40-50 years with primary liver carcinoma and hepatitis B virus infection.

The chain couples TRBV29-1 to TRBJ2-1; D tentatively fits TRBD1 or TRBD2 (5 bases each). The CDR3 is made up of 14 amino acids. Germline CDR1 is SQVTM and CDR2 is ANQGSEA. CDR3 nucleotide sequence: TGCAGTGGATTGCCGGGGCAGGAGGTGGATGAGCAGTTCTTC. It is translated as CSGLPGQEVDEQFF.

This clonotype came up many times. The chain uses TRBV7-9 and TRBJ2-3; the D is unclear. The V and J ends lost 5 bases and 7 bases respectively, with 13 bases between them. Germline-derived CDR1 and CDR2 are SEHNR and FQNEAQ (reference sequence). The CDR3 spans 13 residues. The chain's CDR3 is CASSVNPVNTQYF. The CDR3 region has the DNA TGTGCCAGCAGCGTCAATCCTGTGAATACGCAGTATTTT.

In this sample, this clonotype turned up a few times. A much larger clone differs by one base, so this may be a read error. This CDR3 reads CASRGDNQPQRF. CDR3 in DNA: TGTGCCAGCAGGGGGGACAATCAGCCCCAGCGTTTT. The chain uses TRBV6-1 and TRBJ1-5; D might be TRBD1 (6 bases). Germline V gene sequence: CDR1 MNHNS, CDR2 SASEGT. The CDR3 has 12 amino acids.

Of note for this clonotype: At one end the junction does not follow the germline gene, possibly because of a read error. The chain has TRBV11-2 and TRBJ2-5, with D unresolved. This CDR3 is 13 amino acids long. CDR1 and CDR2 from the germline V gene are SGHAT and FQNNGV. The CDR3: CASSLGFLETLYF. The CDR3 nucleotides are TGTGCCAGCAGCTTAGGTTTCCTGGAGACCCTGTACTTC.

To note about this clonotype: This may be a read error, as it is one base from a much larger clone. This CDR3 fails to terminate in the conserved phenylalanine or tryptophan, so it likely reflects a read error. The rearrangement joins TRBV5-4 to TRBJ2-7; TRBD2 might be the D (6 bases). This CDR3 contains 15 residues. Germline lookup yields CDR1 SGHNT and CDR2 YYREEE (reference sequence). The ends were cut back, 0 bases at V and 3 bases at J, with 13 bases in the middle. The CDR3 sequence is CASSLEAGRFYEQYS. The DNA of the CDR3 is TGTGCCAGCAGCTTGGAGGCAGGGAGGTTCTACGAGCAGTACTCC.

V and J are TRBV6-5 and TRBJ1-6, with D perhaps TRBD1 (5 bases). Trimming took 9 bases from V and 7 from J, leaving 16 bases between them. Germline loops: CDR1 MNHEY, CDR2 SVGAGI. The CDR3 runs to 14 residues. The DNA for the CDR3 is TGTGCCAGTTGTTACCGGGACCGAAATTCACCCCTCCACTTT. Translation: CASCYRDRNSPLHF.

The chain links TRBV18 to TRBJ1-1; D call uncertain. V lost 3 bases to trimming and J lost 0 bases, with 14 bases between them. Germline-derived CDR1 and CDR2 are KGHSH and LQKENI. The CDR3 length is 16 residues. In nucleotides, the CDR3 is TGTGCCAGCTCACCTCATGGTTTAGGCATGAACACTGAAGCTTTCTTT. Encoded protein: CASSPHGLGMNTEAFF.

The chain recombines TRBV11-2 with TRBJ2-7; maybe TRBD2 (6 bases). V was shortened by 9 bases and J by 2 bases, with 20 bases between the two germline ends. CDR3 length: 15 amino acids. CDR1 and CDR2 from the germline V gene are SGHAT and FQNNGV. This CDR3 reads CASGPGGTLPYEQYF. As DNA, the CDR3 is TGTGCCAGTGGCCCCGGCGGGACTCTACCCTACGAGCAGTACTTC.

The V and J genes are TRBV29-1 and TRBJ2-5; a possible D gene is TRBD1 (5 bases). Germline V CDR1 and CDR2: SQVTM, ANQGSEA. CDR3 size: 12 residues. V lost 3 bases and J 5 bases, leaving 10 bases between the germline ends. The CDR3 nucleotides are TGCAGCGTTGACAGGGTGCATGAGACCCAGTACTTC. Translated: CSVDRVHETQYF.

The V call is TRBV30, the J call TRBJ2-7, with a tentative D call TRBD1 (6 bases). The CDR3 is 17 residues long. Germline assignment: CDR1 GTSNPN and CDR2 SVGIG (reference sequence). Trimming left V 1 base short and J 2 bases short, with 21 bases between. The DNA of the CDR3 is TGTGCCTGGAGTGCCCGGTGGGGGAGCCGGGACACCTACGAGCAGTACTTC. It translates to CAWSARWGSRDTYEQYF.

As regards this clonotype: Likely a read error: the CDR3 ends without its conserved phenylalanine or tryptophan. This rearrangement joins TRBV6-1 to TRBJ1-6; maybe TRBD1 (5 bases). The CDR3 is 13 residues long. Germline loops: CDR1 MNHNS, CDR2 SASEGT. CDR3 DNA sequence: TGTGTCAGCAGGGAGTCCTATAATTCACCCCTCCACTCT. Its translation: CVSRESYNSPLHS.

This rearrangement joins TRBV29-1 to TRBJ2-5; D may be TRBD2 (6 bases). The CDR3 totals 13 residues. Germline lookup yields CDR1 SQVTM and CDR2 ANQGSEA. Between the trimmed V and J ends, which lost 7 bases and 5 bases, there was a span of 17 bases. Here the CDR3 reads CSGGGRTSETQYF. In DNA, the CDR3 is TGCAGCGGTGGTGGGAGGACCTCTGAGACCCAGTACTTC.

This clonotype is medium-sized within its sample. The CDR3 protein is CASSSGLAKEQFF. The CDR3 region has the DNA TGTGCCAGCAGTTCCGGGCTAGCCAAGGAGCAGTTCTTC. The V gene is TRBV11-2, the J gene TRBJ2-1; D possibly corresponds to TRBD2 (5 bases). The ends were cut back, 6 bases at V and 10 bases at J, with 16 bases in the middle. The CDR3 runs to 13 residues. Germline loops: CDR1 SGHAT, CDR2 FQNNGV.

In this sample, this clonotype turned up many times. V is TRBV6-5 and J is TRBJ2-7; D is tentatively TRBD1 or TRBD2 (5 bases each). Trimming removed 2 bases from V and 1 base from J, with 12 bases in between. Germline lookup yields CDR1 MNHEY and CDR2 SVGAGI. The CDR3 has 15 residues. As DNA, the CDR3 is TGTGCCAGCAGTTACCGGGACCCCAGATCCTACGAGCAGTACTTC. Its translation is CASSYRDPRSYEQYF.

This clonotype has a single count. One end of the junction is discordant with germline, which a read error may explain. The V gene is TRBV6-5, the J gene TRBJ2-6; D is uncertain. The CDR3 contains 18 residues. The V gene's germline CDR1 is MNHEY and CDR2 SVGAGI. The CDR3 reads CASSYSGRIFSGVNVQTF. Here the CDR3 DNA reads TGTGCCAGCAGTTACTCAGGCAGGATATTCTCTGGGGTCAACGTCCAGACTTTC.

The V gene is TRBV5-1, the J gene TRBJ2-2, with D maybe TRBD1 (6 bases). The germline V gene has CDR1 SGHRS and CDR2 YFSETQ. The CDR3 has 17 residues. Between the trimmed V and J ends, which lost 8 bases and 0 bases, there was a span of 20 bases. CDR3 protein: CASTWEPAGANTGELFF. As DNA, the CDR3 is TGCGCCAGTACCTGGGAGCCTGCAGGGGCGAACACCGGGGAGCTGTTTTTT.

Concerning this clonotype: The junction departs from the called germline gene at one end, perhaps through a read error. The V gene is TRBV11-2, the J gene TRBJ2-7; possible D gene TRBD2, 8 bases. Looked up from germline, CDR1 is SGHAT and CDR2 is FQNNGV. The CDR3 length is 15 residues. CDR3: CISSQYSGGGYELYF. For the CDR3, the DNA is TGTATCAGCAGCCAATATTCGGGAGGGGGCTACGAGCTGTACTTC.

V is TRBV11-2 and J is TRBJ2-3; a possible D gene is TRBD2 (5 bases). The CDR3 runs 16 residues. The ends were cut back, 6 bases at V and 0 bases at J, with 16 bases in the middle. The germline V gene has CDR1 SGHAT and CDR2 FQNNGV. The CDR3 DNA follows: TGTGCCAGCAGTCCCCCGATTAGCGACAGCACAGATACGCAGTATTTT. Amino acids: CASSPPISDSTDTQYF.

This rearrangement joins TRBV6-5 to TRBJ1-5, with 7 bases identical to TRBD1. This CDR3 is 15 amino acids long. The V gene's germline CDR1 is MNHEY and CDR2 SVGAGI. Trimming at V came to 7 bases and at J to 3 bases, leaving 9 bases not matched to a gene. CDR3 nucleotides: TGTGCCAGCAACAGGACAGGAGGATACAATCAGCCCCAGCATTTT. Its translation is CASNRTGGYNQPQHF.